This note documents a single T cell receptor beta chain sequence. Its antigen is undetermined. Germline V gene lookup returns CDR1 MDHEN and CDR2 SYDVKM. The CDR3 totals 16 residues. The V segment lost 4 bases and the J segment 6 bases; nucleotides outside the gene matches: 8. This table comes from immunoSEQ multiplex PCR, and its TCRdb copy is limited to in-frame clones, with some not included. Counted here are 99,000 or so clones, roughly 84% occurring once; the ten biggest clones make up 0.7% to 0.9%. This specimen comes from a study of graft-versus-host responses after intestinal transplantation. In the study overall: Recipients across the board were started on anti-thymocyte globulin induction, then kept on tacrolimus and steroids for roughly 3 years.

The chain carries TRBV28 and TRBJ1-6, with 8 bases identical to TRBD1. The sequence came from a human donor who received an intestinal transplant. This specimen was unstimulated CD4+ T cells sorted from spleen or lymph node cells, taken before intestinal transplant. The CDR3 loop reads CASSSLRTGLNSPLHF. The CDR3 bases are TGTGCCAGCAGTTCCCTAAGGACAGGGCTTAATTCACCCCTCCACTTT.